Presented here are 27 T cell receptor beta chains from one specimen sequenced in a study of blood T cell repertoires in COVID-19. The protocol was immunoSEQ multiplex PCR, while the TCRdb copy is restricted to in-frame clones and leaves out a portion. The sample lists about 120,000 clones, around 89% occurring once. Specimen: peripheral blood. These receptors came from a human donor with acute or convalescent COVID-19. The donor label of this sample is uncertain.

The chain joins TRBV4-3 to TRBJ2-1; maybe TRBD1 (6 bases). Germline loops: CDR1 LGHNA, CDR2 YSLEER. This CDR3 contains 15 residues. V dropped 0 bases and J dropped 8 bases, with 14 bases sitting between them. CDR3 DNA sequence: TGCGCCAGCAGCCAAGAAGAACTTAAGGGGGATGAGCAGTTCTTC. Residues: CASSQEELKGDEQFF.

The rearrangement links TRBV30 to TRBJ1-2, with D unresolved. The V end was cut by 2 bases, the J end by 0 bases, with 10 bases between. CDR1 GTSNPN and CDR2 SVGIG come from the germline V gene (reference sequence). The CDR3 has 14 residues. In nucleotides, the CDR3 is TGTGCCTGGAGTATCGGACTAGCTAACTATGGCTACACCTTC. Translation: CAWSIGLANYGYTF.

The V call is TRBV28, the J call TRBJ1-5, with a possible D match to TRBD1 (6 bases). Germline V lookup: CDR1 MDHEN, CDR2 SYDVKM. The length of the CDR3 is 19 residues. The V and J ends lost 6 bases and 2 bases respectively, with 26 bases between them. The CDR3 DNA is TGTGCCAGCAGCCTGCAATATGGGCAGGGGTCCACGGGCAATCAGCCCCAGCATTTT. This gives the protein CASSLQYGQGSTGNQPQHF.

This chain links TRBV5-6 with TRBJ2-3, with 7 positions matching TRBD2. Germline loops: CDR1 SGHDT, CDR2 YYEEEE. CDR3 length: 15 residues. The junction had 8 bases not matched to a gene; V was cut back by 3 bases and J by 4 bases. CDR3 nucleotide sequence: TGTGCCAGCAGCTCGCCGACTAGCCCGCCAGATACGCAGTATTTT. Its protein product is CASSSPTSPPDTQYF.

The chain recombines TRBV5-5 with TRBJ1-2; the D gene is possibly TRBD1 (5 bases). V was clipped by 3 bases and J by 4 bases, with 19 bases between them. CDR1 and CDR2 (germline): SGHKS, YYEKEE (reference sequence). The CDR3 extends over 16 amino acids. The CDR3 DNA sequence: TGTGCCAGCAGCTCCGACATAGGGACGGGACTCTATGGCTACACCTTC. This gives the protein CASSSDIGTGLYGYTF.

The chain is built from TRBV9 and TRBJ2-3; 10 bases are shared with TRBD2. The V segment lost 2 bases and the J segment 3 bases; nucleotides outside the gene matches: 3. CDR3 length equals 15 residues. The germline V gene has CDR1 SGDLS and CDR2 YYNGEE. CDR3 sequence: CASSVLAGDTDTQYF. The CDR3 nucleotides read TGTGCCAGCAGCGTGCTAGCGGGGGATACAGATACGCAGTATTTT. Based on the CDR3 plus reference TRBV9 and TRBJ2-3, the full variable domain is DSGVTQTPKHLITATGQRVTLRCSPRSGDLSVYWYQQSLDQGLQFLIQYYNGEERAKGNILERFSAQQFPDLHSELNLSSLELGDSALYFCASSVLAGDTDTQYFGPGTRLTVL.

As DNA, the CDR3 is TGTGCCAGCACCTCCCGCGGACAGGACGGAAACACCATATATTTT. Translation: CASTSRGQDGNTIYF. The rearrangement uses TRBV28 and TRBJ1-3; TRBD1 matches 7 bases. The CDR3 spans 15 residues. CDR1 and CDR2 from the germline V gene are MDHEN and SYDVKM. Trimming removed 7 bases from V and 4 bases from J; junction bases left unmatched: 10.

J is TRBJ2-3 and V is TRBV7-3; the D gene is possibly TRBD1 (5 bases). Per germline, CDR1 SGHTA and CDR2 FQGTGA. V dropped 8 bases and J dropped 8 bases, with 23 bases sitting between them. The CDR3 spans 15 residues. This CDR3 reads CASVLPGSSLATQYF. CDR3 coding DNA: TGTGCCAGCGTTTTGCCAGGGTCTTCTCTTGCTACGCAGTATTTT.

V is TRBV6-2 or TRBV6-3 and J is TRBJ2-3; 13 bases are shared with TRBD2. Trimming took 4 bases from V and 4 from J; bases not matched to a gene: 2. The CDR3 has 15 residues. The V gene's germline CDR1 is MNHEY and CDR2 SVGEGT. The chain's CDR3 is CASSSGLAGPDTQYF. CDR3 coding DNA: TGTGCCAGCAGTTCGGGACTAGCGGGACCAGATACGCAGTATTTT.

This chain links TRBV10-3 with TRBJ2-1, with TRBD2 matching over 14 bases. The CDR3 sequence is 15 residues long. Germline assignment: CDR1 ENHRY and CDR2 SYGVKD. Trimming cost V 10 bases and J 8 bases; bases outside gene matches: 10. The CDR3 nucleotides read TGTGCCACTAGACTAGCGGGGGGGACCCCCCATGAGCAGTTCTTC. This gives the protein CATRLAGGTPHEQFF.

The CDR3 loop reads CASSQGQRNTIYF. For the CDR3, the DNA is TGTGCCAGCAGTCAGGGACAGAGAAACACCATATATTTT. The chain links TRBV12-3 or TRBV12-4 to TRBJ1-3; 7 nucleotides match TRBD1. V trimming: 5 bases; J trimming: 5 bases; junction bases outside the gene matches: 3. There are 13 residues in the CDR3.

The rearrangement links TRBV19 to TRBJ1-5; D ambiguous. Germline V gene sequence: CDR1 LNHDA, CDR2 SQIVND (reference sequence). With 0 bases removed from V and 5 bases from J, the gap between germline ends came to 8 bases. The CDR3 extends over 14 amino acids. CDR3 loop: CASSIELRDQPQHF. DNA for the CDR3: TGTGCCAGTAGTATAGAGTTGAGGGATCAGCCCCAGCATTTT.

The chain combines TRBV3-1 (or the pseudogene TRBV3-2) with TRBJ1-2; D unresolved. There are 14 residues in the CDR3. The ends were cut back, 4 bases at V and 3 bases at J, with 12 bases in the middle. Germline V lookup: CDR1 LGHDT, CDR2 YNNKEL (reference sequence). CDR3 sequence (DNA): TGTGCCAGCAGCCGAGGCGGTGTGGACTATGGCTACACCTTC. Amino acid sequence: CASSRGGVDYGYTF.

The DNA for the CDR3 is TGTGCCAGCAGTGAAAACAGGCAACGTCCCGGGGAGCTGTTTTTT. It encodes CASSENRQRPGELFF. The V call is TRBV6-1, the J call TRBJ2-2; TRBD1 might be the D (5 bases). V lost 2 bases to trimming and J lost 6 bases, with 13 bases between them. Germline loops: CDR1 MNHNS, CDR2 SASEGT. This CDR3 is 15 amino acids long.

The genes are TRBV28 and TRBJ2-3, with TRBD2 identical over 8 bases. Germline lookup yields CDR1 MDHEN and CDR2 SYDVKM. V shed 6 bases, J shed 0 bases, and the junction held 14 bases outside the gene matches. The CDR3 covers 18 residues. For the CDR3, the DNA is TGTGCCAGCAGCGGGAGCGGGAGATGGGGAGCTAGCACAGATACGCAGTATTTT. It codes for CASSGSGRWGASTDTQYF.

Only one count was recorded for this clone. The chain is built from TRBV18 and TRBJ1-4, with TRBD1 matching 9 bases. The germline V gene encodes CDR1 KGHSH and CDR2 LQKENI. V was pared by 0 bases and J by 4 bases, with 0 bases of the junction left unmatched. The CDR3 sequence is 15 residues long. This CDR3 is CASSPPGQGNEKLFF. CDR3 bases: TGTGCCAGCTCACCACCGGGACAGGGTAATGAAAAACTGTTTTTT.

This clone was counted a single time. The rearrangement joins TRBV6-2 or TRBV6-3 to TRBJ1-1; D is unresolved. V lost 2 bases and J 7 bases, leaving 8 bases between the germline ends. This CDR3 contains 12 residues. The V gene's germline CDR1 is MNHEY and CDR2 SVGEGT. The CDR3 loop reads CASSYNTIEAFF. In DNA, the CDR3 is TGTGCCAGCAGTTACAACACAATTGAAGCTTTCTTT.

The chain has TRBV7-6 and TRBJ1-6, with D perhaps TRBD1 (5 bases). Germline V gives CDR1 SGHVS, CDR2 FNYEAQ. Trimming stripped 1 base from V and 0 bases from J, with 13 bases between. The CDR3 runs 18 residues. CDR3 region: CASSLEVGGYSYNSPLHF. The CDR3, as DNA: TGTGCCAGCAGCTTAGAGGTCGGGGGTTACTCCTATAATTCACCCCTCCACTTT.

The genes are TRBV9 and TRBJ2-1; TRBD2 agrees at 12 bases. V lost 4 bases to trimming and J lost 4 bases; unmatched junction nucleotides: 18. CDR1 and CDR2 from the germline V gene are SGDLS and YYNGEE. The CDR3 loop spans 20 amino acids. This chain's CDR3 is CASSKPSGGAGFIGYNEQFF. The DNA for the CDR3 is TGTGCCAGCAGCAAACCTAGCGGGGGGGCCGGATTCATTGGTTACAATGAGCAGTTCTTC.

The table lists this clone with a count of one. V usage is TRBV11-2 and J usage is TRBJ1-1; D ambiguous. Deletions cut 5 bases from V and 6 bases from J, with 13 bases between. The germline gives CDR1 SGHAT, CDR2 FQNNGV. The CDR3 is made up of 13 amino acids. This CDR3 is CASSLVPGSEAFF. The CDR3 bases are TGTGCCAGCAGCCTTGTTCCCGGGTCTGAAGCTTTCTTT.

This chain connects TRBV7-2 to TRBJ2-1; perhaps TRBD1 as D (7 bases). V lost 1 base and J lost 6, with 10 bases in between. Germline loops: CDR1 SGHTA, CDR2 FQGNSA. The CDR3 spans 14 residues. DNA of the CDR3: TGTGCCAGCAGCTTAGGCGGGACAGCCAATGAGCAGTTCTTC. The encoded protein is CASSLGGTANEQFF.

This sequence joins TRBV6-2 or TRBV6-3 and TRBJ2-5; D is unresolved. The CDR3 totals 11 residues. Per the germline V gene, CDR1 is MNHEY and CDR2 is SVGEGT. The germline V and J ends were trimmed by 5 bases and 7 bases, with 8 bases remaining between them. In nucleotides, the CDR3 is TGTGCCAGCAGTGGGCTTGGGACCCAGTACTTC. Its protein product is CASSGLGTQYF.

The V and J genes are TRBV6-4 and TRBJ1-1; TRBD1 matches at 7 bases. The germline V gene has CDR1 MRHNA and CDR2 SNTAGT. The CDR3 totals 13 residues. With V trimmed by 6 bases and J by 2 bases, 3 bases remained unmatched. CDR3 coding DNA: TGTGCCAGCAGCAGGGGGGCTAACACTGAAGCTTTCTTT. It specifies CASSRGANTEAFF.

This chain connects TRBV28 to TRBJ1-1; D not resolved. Germline V gene sequence: CDR1 MDHEN, CDR2 SYDVKM. The CDR3 consists of 13 residues. V was pared by 2 bases and J by 8 bases, with 12 bases between. CDR3 nucleotide sequence: TGTGCCAGCAGTTTACGAGGACTCGAAGAAGCTTTCTTT. Encoded protein: CASSLRGLEEAFF.

J is TRBJ2-3 and V is TRBV9; TRBD2 matches at 9 bases. With V trimmed by 0 bases and J by 5 bases, 4 bases remained unmatched. Germline V CDR1 and CDR2: SGDLS, YYNGEE. The CDR3 is 15 amino acids. The CDR3: CASSVGGLALDTQYF. CDR3 bases: TGTGCCAGCAGCGTAGGGGGACTAGCTTTAGATACGCAGTATTTT. The full variable domain, rest sourced from reference TRBV9 and TRBJ2-3, is DSGVTQTPKHLITATGQRVTLRCSPRSGDLSVYWYQQSLDQGLQFLIQYYNGEERAKGNILERFSAQQFPDLHSELNLSSLELGDSALYFCASSVGGLALDTQYFGPGTRLTVL.

The rearrangement joins TRBV30 to TRBJ1-3, with D hard to call. The CDR3 contains 13 residues. Trimming took 2 bases from V and 2 from J, leaving 7 bases between them. Germline assignment: CDR1 GTSNPN and CDR2 SVGIG (reference sequence). CDR3 sequence reads: CAWSSGPGNTIYF. CDR3 DNA: TGTGCCTGGAGTTCGGGTCCTGGAAACACCATATATTTT.

The chain employs TRBV19 and TRBJ2-7, with 8 bases lining up with TRBD1. Germline CDR1 and CDR2: LNHDA and SQIVND (reference sequence). The J segment lost 9 bases and the V segment lost 1 base, leaving 11 bases of the junction unmatched. There are 15 residues in the CDR3. CDR3 sequence reads: CASSIAFGQGHGQYF. The DNA for the CDR3 is TGTGCCAGTAGTATAGCCTTCGGACAGGGCCACGGGCAGTACTTC.